This is a list of T cell receptor beta chains from one sample in a study of T cells after somatic rescue of genetic block. Sequencing used immunoSEQ multiplex PCR; TCRdb keeps in-frame clones, though not all of them. In the table there are approximately 110,000 clones, about 93% of which are singletons. The source material was peripheral blood mononuclear cells (PBMCs). Every receptor here comes from a woman younger than 35. CDR3s include the opening cysteine and the closing phenylalanine or tryptophan. The D gene is left open where the match is weak. Some rows mark clone size as missing; the rest say once, few, many or name a class of expanded clone.

v_gene: TRBV7-9; j_gene: TRBJ2-4; abundance: .; d_gene: .; CDR3aa: CASSSFDLGVAKNIQYF
v_gene: TRBV2; j_gene: TRBJ1-5; abundance: many; d_gene: .; CDR3aa: CASSEDGLGYSNQPQHF
v_gene: TRBV5-1; j_gene: TRBJ2-3; abundance: .; d_gene: .; CDR3aa: CASSLNGELTDTQYF
v_gene: TRBV4-3; j_gene: TRBJ1-1; abundance: .; d_gene: .; CDR3aa: CASSPDKWGTEAFF
v_gene: TRBV7-9; j_gene: TRBJ2-1; abundance: .; d_gene: TRBD2; CDR3aa: CASSLTAGGPYNEQFF
v_gene: TRBV15; j_gene: TRBJ1-1; abundance: .; d_gene: .; CDR3aa: CATSRDPGLNTEAFF
v_gene: TRBV7-2; j_gene: TRBJ2-7; abundance: .; d_gene: .; CDR3aa: CASSFRGASYEQYF
v_gene: TRBV5-1; j_gene: TRBJ2-5; abundance: few; d_gene: .; CDR3aa: CASSAQETQYF
v_gene: TRBV7-3; j_gene: TRBJ2-5; abundance: .; d_gene: .; CDR3aa: CASSLTPRETQYF
v_gene: TRBV6-5; j_gene: TRBJ1-6; abundance: .; d_gene: TRBD1; CDR3aa: CASSPRTGDSSPLHF
v_gene: TRBV9; j_gene: TRBJ1-4; abundance: .; d_gene: .; CDR3aa: CASSVTATNEKLFF
v_gene: TRBV5-1; j_gene: TRBJ1-1; abundance: .; d_gene: .; CDR3aa: CASSLPRTDPSEAFF
v_gene: TRBV11-3; j_gene: TRBJ2-7; abundance: .; d_gene: .; CDR3aa: CASSLGAEAYEQYF
v_gene: TRBV4-3; j_gene: TRBJ1-5; abundance: .; d_gene: .; CDR3aa: CASSQVRGFGQPQHF
v_gene: TRBV29-1; j_gene: TRBJ2-3; abundance: .; d_gene: .; CDR3aa: CSVPTDTQYF
v_gene: TRBV19; j_gene: TRBJ2-7; abundance: few; d_gene: .; CDR3aa: CASSIDQARSYEQYF
v_gene: TRBV6-6; j_gene: TRBJ2-7; abundance: .; d_gene: TRBD2; CDR3aa: CASRPPGTSYEQYF
v_gene: TRBV7-2; j_gene: TRBJ2-5; abundance: .; d_gene: .; CDR3aa: CASSFGGRETQYF
v_gene: TRBV19; j_gene: TRBJ2-7; abundance: once; d_gene: TRBD2; CDR3aa: CASSSGGAYEQYF
v_gene: TRBV19; j_gene: TRBJ1-2; abundance: .; d_gene: .; CDR3aa: CASSIQGVSYGYTF
v_gene: TRBV7-2; j_gene: TRBJ2-5; abundance: .; d_gene: .; CDR3aa: CASSLAPRETQYF
v_gene: TRBV11-3; j_gene: TRBJ2-1; abundance: .; d_gene: TRBD2; CDR3aa: CASSPWASGGADEQFF
v_gene: TRBV5-1; j_gene: TRBJ2-7; abundance: once; d_gene: .; CDR3aa: CASSPETYEQYF
v_gene: TRBV28; j_gene: TRBJ2-2; abundance: .; d_gene: .; CDR3aa: CASSFGWGGGSTGELFF
v_gene: TRBV11-3; j_gene: TRBJ1-1; abundance: .; d_gene: .; CDR3aa: CASSLERNTEAFF
v_gene: TRBV10-3; j_gene: TRBJ2-4; abundance: .; d_gene: TRBD1; CDR3aa: CAISEGDSLAKNIQYF
v_gene: TRBV7-7; j_gene: TRBJ2-2; abundance: .; d_gene: TRBD1; CDR3aa: CASTRSPSGTANTGELFF
v_gene: TRBV7-2; j_gene: TRBJ1-5; abundance: .; d_gene: .; CDR3aa: CASSLAGQNNQPQHF
v_gene: TRBV27; j_gene: TRBJ2-1; abundance: .; d_gene: TRBD2; CDR3aa: CASSLSGTSGGARQFF
v_gene: TRBV7-9; j_gene: TRBJ2-7; abundance: .; d_gene: .; CDR3aa: CASSNRARSSYEQYF
v_gene: TRBV28; j_gene: TRBJ1-1; abundance: .; d_gene: .; CDR3aa: CASSSRRVTEAFF